This TCR beta chain was recovered during a study of Ad26.COV2.S vaccination and SARS-CoV-2 variants. Study summary: Intramuscular Ad26.COV2.S doses were given once or twice, 56 days apart.

Generated by immunoSEQ multiplex PCR, the TCRdb table keeps only in-frame clones and is missing some. The sample includes 350,000 to 450,000 clones, 80% to 95% seen only once; the top ten take 1.5% to 2%. Specified treatment: roughly 20 received Ad26.COV2.S at low or high dose, single or two shots; 5 received placebo; per-sample allocation not given. Day 63 following the first vaccine or placebo injection was when the samples were taken. The donor was a Boston adult aged 18-55 years. Study-level results: Researchers reported similar non-spike TCR breadth in vaccine and placebo recipients.

A note on this clone: The antigen is unknown.

This clonotype was obtained from a person aged 18-60 years who received the Ad26.COV2.S COVID-19 vaccine or a placebo. The material sequenced was peripheral blood, taken in a trial of Ad26.COV2.S vaccine versus placebo.

The CDR3 DNA follows: TGTGCCAGCAGCTCCTTTATTACCAGTTGGCAAGAGACCCAGTACTTC. It yields the protein CASSSFITSWQETQYF. This chain uses TRBV7-2 with TRBJ2-5; D is ambiguous. The CDR3 covers 16 residues. The germline gives CDR1 SGHTA, CDR2 FQGNSA. Trimming removed 4 bases at V and 2 bases at J, with 17 bases between. Looking up the rest from reference TRBV7-2 and TRBJ2-5 gives the full variable domain: GAGVSQSPSNKVTEKGKDVELRCDPISGHTALYWYRQSLGQGLEFLIYFQGNSAPDKSGLPSDRFSAERTGGSVSTLTIQRTQQEDSAVYLCASSSFITSWQETQYFGPGTRLLVL.